The 23 T cell receptor beta chains in this list originate from one sample, sequenced in a study of radiotherapy plus CTLA-4 blockade in lung cancer. The assay was immunoSEQ multiplex PCR, and TCRdb's table has in-frame clones only and misses some. The sample contains some 37,000 clones, 55% to 75% of which appear only once. The sequenced sample was peripheral blood, obtained from a patient treated with radiotherapy plus ipilimumab. These receptors were obtained from a human donor with non-small cell lung cancer who had stable disease on radiotherapy plus ipilimumab.

The sample holds a few counts of this clone. J is TRBJ2-5 and V is TRBV7-2, with 8 bases identical to TRBD2. The CDR3 consists of 19 residues. With 1 base clipped from V and 7 bases from J, the junction kept 20 bases outside the gene matches. Looked up from germline, CDR1 is SGHTA and CDR2 is FQGNSA. CDR3 protein: CASSLDRFAGLDFRGTQYF. The CDR3 DNA reads TGTGCCAGCAGCTTAGACCGATTTGCGGGACTAGACTTCCGGGGGACCCAGTACTTC.

Of note for this clone: This specimen includes other DNA sequences encoding the same CDR3. V is TRBV15 and J is TRBJ1-5, with no clear D. Trimming left V 5 bases short and J 2 bases short, with 16 bases between. Per the germline V gene, CDR1 is LNHNV and CDR2 is YYDKDF (reference sequence). The CDR3 is 16 amino acids. CDR3: CATSGLGRKGNQPQHF. CDR3 DNA: TGTGCCACCAGCGGGCTGGGGAGGAAGGGCAATCAGCCCCAGCATTTT.

The J gene is TRBJ2-6, the V gene TRBV5-8; 7 bases match TRBD1. The J segment lost 0 bases and the V segment lost 3 bases, leaving 15 bases of the junction unmatched. Germline V gene lookup returns CDR1 SGHTS and CDR2 YDEGEE. The CDR3 has 20 residues. The CDR3 region is CASSSEEPTGKRSGANVLTF. CDR3 DNA: TGTGCCAGCAGCTCCGAAGAACCGACAGGGAAACGCTCTGGGGCCAACGTCCTGACTTTC. The full variable domain, its missing parts supplied by reference TRBV5-8 and TRBJ2-6, is EAGVTQSPTHLIKTRGQQATLRCSPISGHTSVYWYQQALGLGLQFLLWYDEGEERNRGNFPPRFSGRQFPNYSSELNVNALELEDSALYLCASSSEEPTGKRSGANVLTFGAGSRLTVL.

The sample holds a few counts of this clone. The V gene is TRBV6-6, the J gene TRBJ2-7; 9 nucleotides match TRBD1. Germline CDR1 MNHNY, CDR2 SVGAGI (reference sequence). V shed 8 bases and J 10 bases; nucleotides not matched to a gene: 15. CDR3 length: 14 residues. The CDR3 here is CASRPGTGTVPQYF. The DNA for the CDR3 is TGTGCCAGCCGCCCCGGGACAGGGACCGTCCCTCAGTACTTC.

The J gene is TRBJ2-3, the V gene TRBV7-2; the match to TRBD2 covers 8 bases. V was pared by 5 bases and J by 0 bases, with 4 bases of the junction left unmatched. There are 15 residues in the CDR3. Germline loops: CDR1 SGHTA, CDR2 FQGNSA. The CDR3 loop is CASSRGGTSTDTQYF. CDR3 in DNA: TGTGCCAGCAGCCGCGGGGGGACTAGCACAGATACGCAGTATTTT.

This chain connects TRBV11-3 to TRBJ1-3; 7 bases align to TRBD1. Per the germline V gene, CDR1 is SGHNT and CDR2 is YENEEA. With 5 bases clipped from V and 7 bases from J, the junction kept 11 bases outside the gene matches. The CDR3 sequence is 15 residues long. This CDR3 is CASSMRTGQGNTIYF. CDR3 nucleotide sequence: TGTGCCAGCAGCATGAGGACAGGCCAGGGGAACACCATATATTTT. Based on the CDR3 plus reference TRBV11-3 and TRBJ1-3, the full variable domain is EAGVVQSPRYKIIEKKQPVAFWCNPISGHNTLYWYLQNLGQGPELLIRYENEEAVDDSQLPKDRFSAERLKGVDSTLKIQPAELGDSAVYLCASSMRTGQGNTIYFGEGSWLTVV.

The chain combines TRBV18 with TRBJ2-7; D is perhaps TRBD1 (5 bases). Between the trimmed V and J ends, which lost 3 bases and 5 bases, there was a span of 14 bases. The CDR3 totals 14 residues. Germline values: CDR1 KGHSH, CDR2 LQKENI. The CDR3 sequence is CASSPNQGFDEQYF. As DNA, the CDR3 is TGTGCCAGCTCACCGAATCAGGGTTTCGACGAGCAGTACTTC.

This clone has only a few counts. The chain recombines TRBV5-4 with TRBJ2-7; D uncertain. The CDR3 sequence is 13 residues long. V dropped 1 base and J dropped 1 base, with 6 bases sitting between them. Germline values: CDR1 SGHNT, CDR2 YYREEE (reference sequence). The CDR3 DNA reads as TGTGCCAGCAGCTTGACAGATTCCTACGAGCAGTACTTC. Its translation is CASSLTDSYEQYF.

The V gene is TRBV5-1, the J gene TRBJ1-6; TRBD1 matches at 9 bases. Germline V CDR1 and CDR2: SGHRS, YFSETQ. CDR3 length equals 14 residues. The V and J ends lost 4 bases and 12 bases, in that order; junction bases with no gene match: 8. The CDR3 here is CASSVGTGFLPLHF. CDR3 coding DNA: TGCGCCAGCAGCGTAGGGACAGGGTTTCTACCCCTCCACTTT.

The V and J genes are TRBV27 and TRBJ2-1; 7 bases match TRBD1. This CDR3 spans 16 amino acids. Losses at the gene ends were 6 bases for V and 2 bases for J; bases not matched to a gene: 10. Germline V gene data show CDR1 as MNHEY and CDR2 as SMNVEV (reference sequence). CDR3 DNA: TGTGCCAGCAGCCCCGTCGGGCAGGGGGCCTACAATGAGCAGTTCTTC. It translates to CASSPVGQGAYNEQFF.

The CDR3 DNA sequence: TGCGCCAGCAGCCAAGGACCAAGGGGACAGGGGGCGTCCAGCTACACCTTC. Protein sequence: CASSQGPRGQGASSYTF. This chain links TRBV4-1 with TRBJ1-2; TRBD1 aligns across 12 bases. This CDR3 has 17 residues. Germline V gene data show CDR1 as MGHRA and CDR2 as YSYEKL. Germline trimming cut 1 base from V and 9 bases from J; bases unmatched to any gene: 12.

V and J are TRBV7-9 and TRBJ2-3; 9 bases align to TRBD1. Germline lookup yields CDR1 SEHNR and CDR2 FQNEAQ (reference sequence). The CDR3 is made up of 19 amino acids. The trim removed 5 bases at V and 3 bases at J, leaving 18 bases unmatched. This chain's CDR3 is CASSLPVRDRESWTDTQYF. The CDR3 region has the DNA TGTGCCAGCAGCCTACCGGTCCGGGACAGGGAGAGTTGGACAGATACGCAGTATTTT. Filled out from reference TRBV7-9 and TRBJ2-3, the complete variable domain reads DTGVSQNPRHKITKRGQNVTFRCDPISEHNRLYWYRQTLGQGPEFLTYFQNEAQLEKSRLLSDRFSAERPKGSFSTLEIQRTEQGDSAMYLCASSLPVRDRESWTDTQYFGPGTRLTVL.

The chain carries TRBV5-1 and TRBJ1-1; 10 nucleotides match TRBD1. CDR1 and CDR2 from the germline V gene are SGHRS and YFSETQ. CDR3 length equals 14 residues. V shed 4 bases, J shed 4 bases, and the junction held 4 bases outside the gene matches. The CDR3 loop reads CASSGQGGVTEAFF. The CDR3 nucleotides are TGCGCCAGCAGCGGACAGGGGGGGGTCACTGAAGCTTTCTTT.

This clone was counted between two and nine times. The chain has TRBV19 and TRBJ1-5; 9 bases are shared with TRBD1. Per the germline V gene, CDR1 is LNHDA and CDR2 is SQIVND (reference sequence). There are 14 residues in the CDR3. The J segment lost 5 bases and the V segment lost 4 bases, leaving 3 bases of the junction unmatched. The CDR3 region has the DNA TGTGCCAGTAGTAACACAGGGGGCCATCAGCCCCAGCATTTT. Protein product: CASSNTGGHQPQHF.

The J gene is TRBJ2-5, the V gene TRBV30; D call uncertain. Trimming stripped 3 bases from V and 7 bases from J, with 12 bases between. The CDR3 has 12 amino acids. The germline CDR1 and CDR2 sequences are GTSNPN and SVGIG (reference sequence). The CDR3 spells CAWSGVGGTQYF. The DNA of the CDR3 is TGTGCCTGGAGCGGAGTTGGCGGGACCCAGTACTTC.

The chain links TRBV6-1 to TRBJ1-2; 7 bases map to TRBD1. V shed 3 bases, J shed 6 bases, and the junction held 4 bases outside the gene matches. This CDR3 contains 13 residues. CDR1 is MNHNS and CDR2 is SASEGT in the germline V gene. The CDR3 reads CASSERQGHGYTF. The CDR3 DNA follows: TGTGCCAGCAGTGAGCGACAGGGACATGGCTACACCTTC.

The chain carries TRBV2 and TRBJ2-6; TRBD2 is a possible D gene (5 bases). This CDR3 region has 15 residues. Trimming pared 4 bases from V and 0 bases from J, leaving 7 bases between. CDR1 SNHLY and CDR2 FYNNEI come from the germline V gene. The CDR3 loop is CASSALVSGANVLTF. In DNA form, the CDR3 reads TGTGCCAGCAGTGCACTAGTCTCTGGGGCCAACGTCCTGACTTTC.

The genes are TRBV27 and TRBJ2-5; tentatively, D is TRBD1 (5 bases). The CDR3 is 17 residues long. Trimming removed 0 bases at V and 3 bases at J, with 17 bases between. The germline V gene encodes CDR1 MNHEY and CDR2 SMNVEV (reference sequence). The DNA of the CDR3 is TGTGCCAGCAGTTTATCGGTTCAGGGCCGCCTTAAAGAGACCCAGTACTTC. The encoded protein is CASSLSVQGRLKETQYF.

This clone was seen more than once but under ten times. The CDR3 nucleotides are TGCGCCAGCAGTACCCGCGGGACAGGGGACAATCAGCCCCAGCATTTT. Translation gives CASSTRGTGDNQPQHF. V gene TRBV4-1 combines with J gene TRBJ1-5; 10 nucleotides agree with TRBD1. The CDR3 runs 16 residues. After removal of 6 bases from V and 3 bases from J, the junction contained 8 bases not matched to a gene. Per germline, CDR1 MGHRA and CDR2 YSYEKL.

The chain links TRBV11-3 to TRBJ2-2, with D possibly TRBD1 on 6 matching bases. Germline V gives CDR1 SGHNT, CDR2 YENEEA. V lost 6 bases and J 4 bases, leaving 12 bases between the germline ends. The CDR3 consists of 14 residues. Written as DNA, the CDR3 is TGTGCCAGCAGGAGCAGGGGTTTCACCGGGGAGCTGTTTTTT. It encodes CASRSRGFTGELFF. The full variable domain, completed using reference TRBV11-3 and TRBJ2-2, is EAGVVQSPRYKIIEKKQPVAFWCNPISGHNTLYWYLQNLGQGPELLIRYENEEAVDDSQLPKDRFSAERLKGVDSTLKIQPAELGDSAVYLCASRSRGFTGELFFGEGSRLTVL.

The V and J genes are TRBV5-1 and TRBJ1-5, with D uncertain. This CDR3 has 15 amino acids. Germline V gene lookup returns CDR1 SGHRS and CDR2 YFSETQ. The V end lost 5 bases, the J end lost 0 bases, and 12 bases lay between the germline ends. CDR3 amino acids: CASSMEGDSNQPQHF. Written as DNA, the CDR3 is TGCGCCAGCAGTATGGAAGGAGATAGCAATCAGCCCCAGCATTTT.

This clone was picked up one time. The V gene is TRBV11-3, the J gene TRBJ2-7; D call uncertain. CDR1 is SGHNT, CDR2 YENEEA, per germline. V lost 0 bases, J lost 6 bases, and 9 bases lay in between. This CDR3 has 13 residues. CDR3 DNA: TGTGCCAGCAGCTTAGATACTTCGGGCGAGCAGTACTTC. Amino acid sequence: CASSLDTSGEQYF. Drawing the rest from reference TRBV11-3 and TRBJ2-7, the complete variable domain is EAGVVQSPRYKIIEKKQPVAFWCNPISGHNTLYWYLQNLGQGPELLIRYENEEAVDDSQLPKDRFSAERLKGVDSTLKIQPAELGDSAVYLCASSLDTSGEQYFGPGTRLTVT.

The chain is built from TRBV7-8 and TRBJ2-7, with a weak D call TRBD2 (7 bases). This CDR3 is 15 amino acids long. The V and J ends lost 6 bases and 3 bases respectively, with 18 bases between them. CDR1 SGHVS and CDR2 FQNEAQ come from the germline V gene. The CDR3 loop reads CASRVDGGLSYEQYF. The CDR3, as DNA: TGTGCCAGCAGGGTCGACGGGGGGCTCAGCTACGAGCAGTACTTC.